This T cell receptor (beta chain) was recorded in a study of tumor-infiltrating lymphocytes in primary liver carcinoma. For the study at large: Spanning 30 to 69 years of age, the patients were men and women.

Each 20-30 mg portion of unsorted bulk tissue served as the source for co-extraction of RNA and DNA. Donors underwent surgery for histopathologically diagnosed primary liver carcinoma. Among the patients, all had chronic HBV infection and none had been treated. Per tumor, sampling covered five separate regions. CDR1 and CDR2 from the germline V gene are SGHAT and FQNNGV. V was pared by 5 bases and J by 7 bases, with 13 bases between. The CDR3 is made up of 13 amino acids. From 400 to 500 ng total RNA, TCR beta cDNA was generated with a primer in the constant region. Sequencing libraries for TCR beta derived from three nested multiplex PCR rounds that used slightly modified ARM-PCR. TRBV1-TRBV30 forward primers paired with a C-beta reverse primer were used in the first two PCR rounds, which ran roughly 9 cycles each. TCRdb ran MiXCR on the multiplex PCR reads and lists one entry per CDR3 protein. The sample contains approximately 76,000 distinct CDR3 sequences, about two thirds of which appear only once.

The V gene is TRBV11-2, the J gene TRBJ2-3, with D perhaps assigned TRBD1 or TRBD2 (5 bases each). The sequence was collected from a woman in her fifties or sixties with primary liver carcinoma and hepatitis B virus infection. Sequencing was done on a sample of liver tumor tissue from sampling region 4. The subset here: tumor region T4, right-lateral pole. DNA of the CDR3: TGTGCCAGCAGCCCGCAATGGGGGAATACGCAGTATTTT. Translated, it gives CASSPQWGNTQYF.